This paragraph covers one T cell receptor (beta chain) sequence. The source of the sample is a study of T cell responses to AZD1222 COVID-19 vaccine. Here immunoSEQ multiplex PCR was the method, and the copy in TCRdb shows in-frame clones only, minus some. Of 100,000 to 120,000 clones detected, about 91% appear once; the ten largest clones hold roughly 6.7%. V lost 5 bases to trimming and J lost 9 bases, with 16 bases between them. This CDR3 region has 13 residues. Germline CDR1 and CDR2: SGHAT and FQNNGV. The sequence was collected from an adult who received the AZD1222 COVID-19 vaccine. J is TRBJ1-1 and V is TRBV11-2, with a tentative D call TRBD1 (5 bases). The source material was peripheral blood, sampled 28 days after the second AZD1222 dose. CDR3 region: CASSQVGGRQAFF. CDR3 bases: TGTGCCAGCAGCCAAGTGGGGGGGAGACAAGCTTTCTTT.